This TCR beta chain is from a study of blood T cell repertoires in COVID-19. This clone was counted a few times. In the original processing: Reference gene primer amplification yielded estimated nucleated cell counts. Measured with immunoSEQ multiplex PCR; TCRdb has only the in-frame clones, and not every one. The V and J calls and clone size are taken from that table; D and trimming were inferred from the DNA. Of roughly 200,000 clones in the sample, roughly four fifths were seen once. The trim removed 7 bases at V and 5 bases at J, leaving 4 bases unmatched. The CDR3 length is 13 residues. Looked up from germline, CDR1 is SGHNT and CDR2 is YYREEE (reference sequence).

V is TRBV5-4 and J is TRBJ1-5, with 9 bases fitting TRBD1. The TCR was taken from a middle-aged woman with COVID-19, enrolled during active disease. Source material: peripheral blood. CDR3 nucleotide sequence: TGTGCCAGCGGGACAGGGCCACATCAGCCCCAGCATTTT. This translates into CASGTGPHQPQHF. The full variable domain, rest sourced from reference TRBV5-4 and TRBJ1-5, is ETGVTQSPTHLIKTRGQQVTLRCSSQSGHNTVSWYQQALGQGPQFIFQYYREEENGRGNFPPRFSGLQFPNYSSELNVNALELDDSALYLCASGTGPHQPQHFGDGTRLSIL.